This T cell receptor (beta chain) was sequenced during a study of cytotoxic CD8 clonotypes in ibrutinib-treated CLL (dated by TCRdb to about 2021). Background on the whole study: The cohort included about 15 treatment-naive and fewer than 12 relapsed/refractory patients; some 18 were IGHV unmutated. Samples averaged 255,043 productive templates and approximately 100,000 productive rearrangements. Partial responses were observed in 24 patients and complete responses in 2; after a median follow-up of roughly 62 months, remission was maintained in 15 or so patients and progression was observed in approximately 12. Of the 85 to 90 participants in the trial, roughly 26 had longitudinal samples available. Cryopreserved peripheral blood mononuclear cells were collected before treatment, at response, and at either disease progression or sustained remission. Samples at response were collected after a median of about 13 months of treatment, with a range of about 6 to 36 months. What the work shows at the level of the full study, not this receptor alone: Sampling times were not matched between sustained-remission and progressing patients, and lymph node repertoires were not studied. Baseline clonality was found to be higher than that of age-matched healthy donors and was strongly correlated with circulating CD8+ T-cell counts. An increase in clonality was observed at ibrutinib response, with clonality remaining stable during sustained remission and falling back toward baseline at progression. Public clonotypes were found to be uncommon and were observed to contract or remain stable during treatment; the increase in clonality was shown to reflect expansion of private clonotypes at ibrutinib response.

For TCR beta library preparation, roughly 2.2 micrograms of genomic DNA was extracted from cryopreserved PBMCs. Longitudinal blood samples from CLL patients receiving ibrutinib monotherapy were subjected to high-throughput TCR beta sequencing. The patients took part in an open-label, single-center phase 2 trial of ibrutinib monotherapy. The goal of deep resolution MiSeq sequencing was a depth between 1 in 1 million and 1 in 200,000 T cells, and coverage averaged 10x per clonotype. The immunoSEQ hsTCRB Kit was used to generate the TCR beta libraries. The original pipeline was this. ImmunoSEQ Data Assistant and ImmunoSEQ Analyzer were used for data analysis, and V, D and J genes were assigned according to IMGT definitions. Clonality was computed as one minus normalized Shannon entropy of productive rearrangement frequencies, ranging from 0 to 1. Only overrepresented clonotypes making up at least 0.05% of each patient's repertoire were included in the public clonotype analysis. About 13 age-matched healthy donor repertoires from immuneACCESS were used as controls for clonality. The table was pulled from immuneACCESS by TCRdb, which kept in-frame rearrangements only. Such tables lose some clones; where checked, under half of the loss comes from unresolved V genes, and the rest has no known cause. The DNA was the basis for D and trimming; V, J and clone size are from that table. The sample records over 25,000 clones, 62% of which are singletons. The ten largest clones take up 11% to 15% of the sample.

This clone has just a few counts. Its cognate antigen has yet to be identified. No base qualities exist here, and no much larger clone lies one base off it. Sequencing used PBMCs, obtained before ibrutinib treatment. The source of this sequence is a human donor with chronic lymphocytic leukemia.

The DNA is as follows: TGTGCCAGCTCAGAAGGGGAGAACACTGAAGCTTTCTTT. Its translation reads: CASSEGENTEAFF. The chain joins TRBV18 to TRBJ1-1; a tentative D match to TRBD1 spans 5 bases. There are 13 amino acids in the CDR3, from cysteine to phenylalanine inclusive. The read is trimmed to its CDR3 DNA, 39 bases read in frame from base 1. The junction carries 8 bases between V and J, which are trimmed by 5 bases and 1 base respectively. For CDR1 and CDR2, the germline V gene lists KGHSH and LQKENI.